This TCR beta chain was recovered during a study of post-analysis software for immune sequencing data. This clonotype has more than one count but fewer than ten. Antigen specificity is unknown. Whole-study results and caveats: Elevated frequency relative to controls characterized roughly five TRBV segments in patients, TRBV5-6, TRBV5-1 and TRBV20-1 among them.

Included in the TCR beta cDNA libraries were unique molecular identifiers. TCRdb reprocessed the PCR reads with MiXCR, giving one entry per CDR3 protein. Altogether 750,000 to 950,000 distinct CDR3 sequences are present, around 53% being singletons, with the ten largest covering approximately 4.4%. This CDR3 has 16 residues. J gave up 1 base and V 0 bases, and 3 bases lay outside the gene matches. Germline assignment: CDR1 ENHRY and CDR2 SYGVKD. The sample taken for sequencing was blood. The TCR was taken from a girl aged 10 to 17 with multiple sclerosis. This chain links TRBV10-3 with TRBJ2-5, with TRBD1 identical over 9 bases. CDR3 nucleotides: TGTGCCATCAGTGAGTCCGTGACAGGGGGCCAAGAGACCCAGTACTTC. Translation: CAISESVTGGQETQYF.